The clone carrying this T cell receptor beta chain was recorded at least ten times. The sample comes from a study of T cell repertoires in cytomegalovirus infection. Between the trimmed V and J ends, which lost 1 base and 0 bases, there was a span of 3 bases. This CDR3 spans 13 amino acids. CDR1 and CDR2 (germline): SEHNR, FQNEAQ (reference sequence). TCRdb recomputed calls from the reads with MiXCR, one row per CDR3 protein. The profile covers over 150,000 distinct CDR3 sequences, with approximately 19% appearing a single time and just under 3% taken by the ten largest. Sequenced: PBMCs. V is TRBV7-9 and J is TRBJ1-1; D gene ambiguous. The clonotype originates from a human donor in good health (CMV status not recorded). Some clones in this sample may be carry-over from other donors' samples. The CDR3 DNA reads TGTGCCAGCAGCTTAGACATGAACACTGAAGCTTTCTTT. The encoded protein is CASSLDMNTEAFF.